Listed here is a single TCR beta chain. Which antigen it targets is not known. Base qualities are not recorded, but no much larger clone differs from it by a single base. The data originate from a study of T cell responses to AZD1222 COVID-19 vaccine (dated by TCRdb to the early 2020s). About the full investigation: AZD1222 recipients whose second dose came at about 4 weeks and those whose second dose came at about 12 weeks were combined into one group, since spike-specific TCR depth and breadth did not differ between the two schedules. A total of approximately 240 trial participants underwent TCR sequencing, of whom some 210 received two doses of AZD1222 and approximately 25 received two doses of the MenACWY control vaccine. Trial participants were enrolled into age subgroups of 18-55, 56-69 and 70-plus years, which contained around 140, 26 and 57 TCR-sequenced participants, respectively. The study at large found these results: Because no day 14 peak-response samples were available, the repertoires could be characterized only after the peak T cell response. The vaccine-associated CD4 TCRs covered the entire spike protein, and the dominant responses fell in regions 160-218 and 743-854. Epitopes outside the regions mutated in the B.1.351 and B.1.1.7 variants were reportedly recognized by nearly half of the unique spike-specific TCRs. After two AZD1222 doses, spike-specific TCR breadth and depth were significantly higher than at day 0 and than in MenACWY recipients. Participants were mostly white British, with more females than males. The authors suggested clonal diversity may have been underestimated. The 56-69-year group was small, and its depth increase did not reach significance, likely because of low power. Conclusions about previously exposed vaccinees were limited because only a handful of AZD1222 recipients were SARS-CoV-2 seropositive at baseline.

The CDR3 regions of human TCRbeta chains were subjected to immunosequencing. From the authors' description of their analysis: Repertoire TCRs were matched against a reference library of SARS-CoV-2-specific TCRs generated with the MIRA antigen-specificity platform. Breadth was defined as the fraction of unique TCRs that were SARS-CoV-2-associated, and depth was defined as the fraction of total T cells that were SARS-CoV-2-associated. Each spike-specific TCR was assigned to its reactive spike region and to a CD4 or CD8 class using the MIRA data. Log10-transformed breadth and depth values were compared by one-way ANOVA with Sidak's multiple comparisons tests. This is the immuneACCESS table as TCRdb keeps it, with only in-frame sequences that have V and J called. A part of the clones is gone; compared with another copy, unresolved V genes explain less than half, and the rest is unexplained. D and trimming come from the DNA, and the V and J calls and clone size come from that table. For this sample the table gives some 120,000 clones, of which roughly 93% were detected only once. The ten biggest clones cover about 3% of the sample.

Read against the paper, the sample's time point label means: baseline before first vaccination. Vaccinee samples came from UK trials COV001 and COV002, including a single-blind randomized controlled phase 2/3 trial of AZD1222 (ChAdOx1 nCoV-19) in healthy adults. For TCRbeta chain sequencing, PBMC samples were collected from trial participants at day 0 and at day 28 after the second dose. Including the terminal cysteine and phenylalanine, the CDR3 comprises 15 residues. Only the CDR3 part of the read is kept: 45 bases, read in frame from the first base. In the germline V gene, CDR1 corresponds to MDHEN and CDR2 to SYDVKM. The germline ends are 16 bases apart after V is trimmed by 3 bases and J by 7 bases.

This receptor was identified in an adult in good health. Recombination joined TRBV28 with TRBJ1-5; no D gene is confidently identified. The sample here was peripheral blood, taken on day 0 of AZD1222 vaccination. The DNA sequence follows: TGTGCCAGCAGTTTTTCCTCTTACGGGAGCCAGCCCCAGCATTTT. Its coded protein is CASSFSSYGSQPQHF. Where the CDR3 stops, the reference TRBV28 and TRBJ1-5 genes take over; the full variable domain is DVKVTQSSRYLVKRTGEKVFLECVQDMDHENMFWYRQDPGLGLRLIYFSYDVKMKEKGDIPEGYSVSREKKERFSLILESASTNQTSMYLCASSFSSYGSQPQHFGDGTRLSIL.